The present TCR beta chain was sequenced within a study of blood T cell repertoires in COVID-19. As for the study in general: Italy, Spain and the United States were the sources of the convalescent and acute COVID-19 samples.

Clones were read by immunoSEQ multiplex PCR, and TCRdb kept only the in-frame ones, dropping some. The data hold around 73,000 clones, with approximately 80% observed a single time. The CDR3 runs 14 residues. Germline values: CDR1 LGHDT, CDR2 YNNKEL (reference sequence). Trimming took 1 base from V and 1 from J, leaving 7 bases between them. The clonotype comes from a woman aged 55-75 years with acute or convalescent COVID-19. V gene TRBV3-1 (or the pseudogene TRBV3-2) combines with J gene TRBJ1-1; D is ambiguous. What was sequenced was peripheral blood. Here the CDR3 reads CASSQGPGNTEAFF. The CDR3 nucleotides are TGTGCCAGCAGCCAAGGACCAGGGAACACTGAAGCTTTCTTT.